These 27 T cell receptor beta chains share one sample of origin, sequenced in a study of vaccination effects on CD4 cells after COVID-19. The data were produced by immunoSEQ multiplex PCR, yet TCRdb's version contains in-frame clones alone and is incomplete. This sample carries 70,000 or so clones, roughly three quarters of them seen once, and the ten largest clones take about 2%. Upon completion of more than eight days in culture, CD4+ T cells were isolated. For these TCRs, the target antigens are not known. Sequences were derived from CD4+ T cells from PBMCs cultured without peptide, sampled before COVID-19 vaccination. The receptor set was obtained from a human donor who received a COVID-19 vaccine.

The CDR3 DNA reads as TGTGCCAGCAGCCGACGTGGGGTTGAGGAGACCCAGTACTTC. Amino acids: CASSRRGVEETQYF. V is TRBV3-1 (or the pseudogene TRBV3-2) and J is TRBJ2-5; D not certain. Germline loops: CDR1 LGHDT, CDR2 YNNKEL (reference sequence). V was clipped by 4 bases and J by 5 bases, with 14 bases between them. The CDR3 runs to 14 residues.

This clone was counted between two and nine times. The chain uses TRBV30 and TRBJ1-6, with D uncertain. Germline values: CDR1 GTSNPN, CDR2 SVGIG (reference sequence). The CDR3 is 13 amino acids. The V end was cut by 2 bases, the J end by 9 bases, with 11 bases between. CDR3 in amino acids: CAWSSILGSPLHF. The CDR3 region has the DNA TGTGCCTGGAGTAGTATTTTGGGTTCACCCCTCCACTTT.

V and J are TRBV3-1 (or the pseudogene TRBV3-2) and TRBJ1-2; 10 positions match TRBD1. With 3 bases clipped from V and 7 bases from J, the junction kept 8 bases outside the gene matches. The V gene's germline CDR1 is LGHDT and CDR2 YNNKEL (reference sequence). The CDR3 is 15 residues long. For the CDR3, the DNA is TGTGCCAGCAGCCACAAACGACAGGGGGCAAGTGGCTACACCTTC. Translating gives CASSHKRQGASGYTF.

The chain has TRBV15 and TRBJ1-1; tentative D call: TRBD1 (6 bases). The CDR3 extends over 17 amino acids. V lost 0 bases, J lost 5 bases, and 19 bases lay in between. The germline V gene has CDR1 LNHNV and CDR2 YYDKDF (reference sequence). This CDR3 reads CATSRDPAQRGKTEAFF. In DNA form, the CDR3 reads TGTGCCACCAGCAGAGATCCGGCCCAGAGGGGGAAGACTGAAGCTTTCTTT.

The V call is TRBV6-5, the J call TRBJ2-3, with 8 nucleotides matching TRBD1. This CDR3 has 16 residues. V lost 0 bases, J lost 0 bases, and 2 bases stayed unmatched. In germline, CDR1 is MNHEY, CDR2 SVGAGI. In nucleotides, the CDR3 is TGTGCCAGCAGTTACTCTGGGACAGGAAGCACAGATACGCAGTATTTT. Residues: CASSYSGTGSTDTQYF.

The chain combines TRBV7-2 with TRBJ1-5; 9 nucleotides line up with TRBD1. CDR1 SGHTA and CDR2 FQGNSA come from the germline V gene. This CDR3 spans 14 amino acids. V was pared by 3 bases and J by 7 bases, with 4 bases of the junction left unmatched. In DNA, the CDR3 is TGTGCCAGCAGCTTGTTGGGACAGGGCCAGCCCCAGCATTTT. It translates to CASSLLGQGQPQHF.

The rearrangement links TRBV19 to TRBJ1-1, with D possibly matching TRBD1 (5 bases). This CDR3 spans 14 amino acids. V gave up 6 bases and J gave up 5 bases, with 16 bases separating them. CDR1 LNHDA and CDR2 SQIVND come from the germline V gene (reference sequence). This CDR3 reads CASSNGLQGTEAFF. CDR3 DNA sequence: TGTGCCAGTAGCAATGGGCTCCAGGGTACTGAAGCTTTCTTT.

DNA of the CDR3: TGTGCCAGCAGTGAAGTCGGCACTGAAGCTTTCTTT. Its protein is CASSEVGTEAFF. V gene TRBV6-1 combines with J gene TRBJ1-1; D is uncertain. CDR1 is MNHNS and CDR2 is SASEGT in the germline V gene. This CDR3 has 12 residues. The ends were cut back, 1 base at V and 4 bases at J, with 4 bases in the middle.

In its sample, this clone is medium-sized. This chain uses TRBV6-1 with TRBJ1-2; D not resolved. Germline CDR1 and CDR2: MNHNS and SASEGT. The CDR3 runs to 13 residues. V shed 2 bases and J shed 4 bases, with 8 bases lying between them. CDR3 nucleotides: TGTGCCAGCAGTGAATCACAGATCTATGGCTACACCTTC. Its translation: CASSESQIYGYTF.

The rearrangement joins TRBV18 to TRBJ1-3; D is unresolved. Germline CDR1 KGHSH, CDR2 LQKENI. The ends were cut back, 0 bases at V and 0 bases at J, with 12 bases in the middle. This CDR3 is built from 17 residues. The chain's CDR3 is CASSPPSRASSGNTIYF. DNA for the CDR3: TGTGCCAGCTCACCACCATCAAGGGCGAGCTCTGGAAACACCATATATTTT.

The chain has TRBV7-2 and TRBJ2-1; the match to TRBD2 covers 11 bases. The CDR3 is 15 residues long. The V and J ends lost 2 bases and 10 bases, in that order; junction bases with no gene match: 7. Germline assignment: CDR1 SGHTA and CDR2 FQGNSA. The CDR3 here is CASSLMLAGGREQFF. CDR3 DNA: TGTGCCAGCAGCTTAATGCTAGCGGGGGGACGCGAGCAGTTCTTC.

The rearrangement links TRBV5-5 to TRBJ1-5; D not certain. Trimming took off 0 bases at V and 3 bases at J, with 10 bases between the two ends. CDR3 size: 15 residues. Per the germline V gene, CDR1 is SGHKS and CDR2 is YYEKEE (reference sequence). As DNA, the CDR3 is TGTGCCAGCAGCTTGGCAGTTACGTCCAATCAGCCCCAGCATTTT. This sequence encodes CASSLAVTSNQPQHF.

The rearrangement links TRBV18 to TRBJ2-1; D possibly corresponds to TRBD1 (6 bases). Germline-derived CDR1 and CDR2 are KGHSH and LQKENI. The CDR3 runs to 15 residues. The V end lost 0 bases, the J end lost 7 bases, and 13 bases lay between the germline ends. The CDR3 region has the DNA TGTGCCAGCTCACCACCGTCCCGGACAGCGAATGAGCAGTTCTTC. It translates to CASSPPSRTANEQFF.

The chain joins TRBV20-1 to TRBJ2-7; D ambiguous. In germline, CDR1 is DFQATT, CDR2 SNEGSKA (reference sequence). CDR3 length equals 11 residues. V lost 3 bases and J lost 3, with 6 bases in between. The CDR3 here is CSASHNYEQYV. DNA for the CDR3: TGCAGTGCTAGCCATAACTACGAGCAGTACGTC.

The V gene is TRBV5-1, the J gene TRBJ1-2; 7 bases match TRBD1. The CDR3 is made up of 14 amino acids. Germline V gene data show CDR1 as SGHRS and CDR2 as YFSETQ. J gave up 3 bases and V 1 base, and 3 bases lay outside the gene matches. CDR3 region: CASSLSGQDYGYTF. The CDR3 DNA reads TGCGCCAGCAGCTTGAGTGGACAGGACTATGGCTACACCTTC.

The V gene is TRBV12-3 or TRBV12-4, the J gene TRBJ2-1; D may be TRBD2 (5 bases). The CDR3 loop spans 13 amino acids. The V end lost 9 bases, the J end lost 9 bases, and 18 bases lay between the germline ends. CDR3 nucleotide sequence: TGTGCCAGTCGAGGGAGAGTGGGCGGTGAGCAGTTCTTC. Its protein is CASRGRVGGEQFF.

The chain uses TRBV10-2 and TRBJ1-2, with D possibly being TRBD1 (5 bases). The CDR3 contains 12 residues. Per the germline V gene, CDR1 is WSHSY and CDR2 is SAAADI. V was pared by 6 bases and J by 4 bases, with 9 bases between. The CDR3 region is CASREDSYGYTF. The DNA for the CDR3 is TGCGCCAGCAGAGAAGACAGCTATGGCTACACCTTC.

The chain employs TRBV6-5 and TRBJ2-5; TRBD2 matches at 9 bases. Trimming at V came to 6 bases and at J to 4 bases, leaving 6 bases not matched to a gene. Germline-derived CDR1 and CDR2 are MNHEY and SVGAGI. This CDR3 spans 14 amino acids. This CDR3 reads CASRGGGAAETQYF. CDR3 bases: TGTGCCAGCAGAGGCGGGGGGGCCGCAGAGACCCAGTACTTC.

J is TRBJ1-3 and V is TRBV9; D call uncertain. CDR1 and CDR2 from the germline V gene are SGDLS and YYNGEE. The CDR3 runs 15 residues. V lost 0 bases and J lost 8, with 15 bases in between. The CDR3 protein is CASSVGRKGTDTIYF. CDR3 coding DNA: TGTGCCAGCAGCGTAGGGAGAAAGGGTACGGACACCATATATTTT.

V gene TRBV24-1 combines with J gene TRBJ2-1; 8 bases match TRBD2. CDR1 and CDR2 (germline): KGHDR, SFDVKD. V dropped 5 bases and J dropped 1; count of bases not matched to a gene: 3. This CDR3 is built from 15 residues. CDR3 DNA sequence: TGTGCCACCAGTGCCCCGGGAGGGTCCTACAATGAGCAGTTCTTC. Its protein product is CATSAPGGSYNEQFF.

The chain recombines TRBV6-5 with TRBJ2-5; perhaps TRBD2 as D (5 bases). Germline-derived CDR1 and CDR2 are MNHEY and SVGAGI. V dropped 6 bases and J dropped 10 bases, with 15 bases sitting between them. CDR3 length: 12 residues. The CDR3 DNA is TGTGCCAGCAGCCCCAGAGGACTTTTCCAGTACTTC. It is translated as CASSPRGLFQYF.

This chain uses TRBV11-2 with TRBJ2-3; possible D gene TRBD2, 5 bases. The germline V and J ends were trimmed by 5 bases and 3 bases, with 12 bases remaining between them. Germline V gives CDR1 SGHAT, CDR2 FQNNGV. This CDR3 is built from 14 residues. CDR3 loop: CASSPQLVTDTQYF. For the CDR3, the DNA is TGTGCCAGCAGCCCCCAACTAGTGACAGATACGCAGTATTTT.

The rearrangement uses TRBV18 and TRBJ1-1; D call uncertain. CDR1 is KGHSH and CDR2 is LQKENI in the germline V gene. Deletions cut 3 bases from V and 1 base from J, with 6 bases between. This CDR3 has 13 residues. CDR3 nucleotide sequence: TGTGCCAGCTCACCGCGCGGGAACACTGAAGCTTTCTTT. It specifies CASSPRGNTEAFF.

The chain uses TRBV6-5 and TRBJ2-7; 9 nucleotides agree with TRBD1. This CDR3 is 14 amino acids long. Germline V gives CDR1 MNHEY, CDR2 SVGAGI. The ends lost 6 bases at V and 7 bases at J; junction bases unmatched: 10. The CDR3 DNA reads TGTGCCAGCAGCTCACACAGGGGGCGTTCGGAGCAGTACGTC. It yields the protein CASSSHRGRSEQYV.

The J gene is TRBJ1-6, the V gene TRBV30; 9 bases are shared with TRBD1. The ends lost 2 bases at V and 7 bases at J; junction bases unmatched: 3. CDR3 length equals 14 residues. Germline V gene sequence: CDR1 GTSNPN, CDR2 SVGIG (reference sequence). Here the CDR3 reads CAWSRDRDNSPLHF. DNA of the CDR3: TGTGCCTGGAGTCGGGACAGGGACAATTCACCCCTCCACTTT.

The genes are TRBV5-5 and TRBJ1-4, with 7 positions matching TRBD1. J lost 0 bases, V lost 0 bases, and 2 bases had no gene match. The germline V gene encodes CDR1 SGHKS and CDR2 YYEKEE (reference sequence). The CDR3 extends over 16 amino acids. The CDR3 protein is CASSLGQGTTNEKLFF. CDR3 nucleotides: TGTGCCAGCAGCTTGGGACAGGGTACAACTAATGAAAAACTGTTTTTT.

This clone occurred a few times. The J gene is TRBJ2-1, the V gene TRBV7-9; the match to TRBD1 covers 7 bases. The CDR3 is 17 residues long. CDR1 SEHNR and CDR2 FQNEAQ come from the germline V gene (reference sequence). Trimming removed 6 bases from V and 0 bases from J; junction bases left unmatched: 11. The CDR3 nucleotides are TGTGCCAGCAGTAAACGTTACGAGGGGGCCTCCTACAATGAGCAGTTCTTC. It is translated as CASSKRYEGASYNEQFF.